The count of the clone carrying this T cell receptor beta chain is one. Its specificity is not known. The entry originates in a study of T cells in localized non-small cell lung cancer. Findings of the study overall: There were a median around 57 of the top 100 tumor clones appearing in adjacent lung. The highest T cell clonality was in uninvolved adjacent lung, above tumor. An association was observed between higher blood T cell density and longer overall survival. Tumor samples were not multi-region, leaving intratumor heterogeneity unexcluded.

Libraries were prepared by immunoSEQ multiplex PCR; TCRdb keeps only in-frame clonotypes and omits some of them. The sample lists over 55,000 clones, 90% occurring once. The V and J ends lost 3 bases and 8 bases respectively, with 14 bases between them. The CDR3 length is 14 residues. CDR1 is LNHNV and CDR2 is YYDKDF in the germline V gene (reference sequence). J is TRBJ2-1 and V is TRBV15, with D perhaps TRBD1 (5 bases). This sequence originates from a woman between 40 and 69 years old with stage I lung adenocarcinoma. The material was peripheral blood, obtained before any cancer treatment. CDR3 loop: CATSSDPSRDEQFF. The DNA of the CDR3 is TGTGCCACCAGCAGCGACCCTTCCAGGGATGAGCAGTTCTTC.